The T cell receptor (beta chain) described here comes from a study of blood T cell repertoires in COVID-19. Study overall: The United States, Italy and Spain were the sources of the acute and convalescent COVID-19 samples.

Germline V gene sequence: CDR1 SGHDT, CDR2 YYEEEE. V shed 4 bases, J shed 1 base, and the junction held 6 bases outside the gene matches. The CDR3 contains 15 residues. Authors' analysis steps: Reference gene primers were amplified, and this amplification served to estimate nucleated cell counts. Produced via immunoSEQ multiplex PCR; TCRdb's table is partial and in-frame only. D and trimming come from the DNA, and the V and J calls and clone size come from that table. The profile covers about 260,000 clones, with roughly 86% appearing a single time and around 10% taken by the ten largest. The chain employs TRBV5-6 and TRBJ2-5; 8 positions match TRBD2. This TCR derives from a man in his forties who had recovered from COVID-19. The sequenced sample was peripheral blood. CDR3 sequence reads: CASSPKLAAQETQYF. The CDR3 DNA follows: TGTGCCAGCAGCCCCAAACTAGCGGCCCAAGAGACCCAGTACTTC.